The T cell receptor beta chain under discussion was sequenced for a study of identical twins. This clonotype was seen at least ten times. Its matching antigen is unknown. Through template switching, a universal primer site was introduced, and the cDNA contained unique molecular identifiers. TCRdb reprocessed the 5' RACE reads with MiXCR, giving one entry per CDR3 protein. The table has some 1,600,000 distinct CDR3 sequences, less than 40% seen once. The CDR3 has 14 amino acids. The V end lost 3 bases, the J end lost 6 bases, and 15 bases lay between the germline ends. Germline values: CDR1 MDHEN, CDR2 SYDVKM. Findings of the study overall: Reduced insertions were recorded for abundant cord blood beta clonotypes, with no such pattern in memory repertoires. In drawing conclusions, the study used cross-sectional statistical analysis and did not follow the same donors. Models predicted less out-of-frame TCR alpha sharing in monozygotic twins than was found.

The chain carries TRBV28 and TRBJ2-7; D call uncertain. The sample taken for sequencing was cord blood. This TCR derives from a newborn girl in good health. CDR3 nucleotide sequence: TGTGCCAGCAGTTTGCCAGGCTCAGGTACCGAGCAGTACTTC. Encoded protein: CASSLPGSGTEQYF.